The present TCR beta chain was sequenced within a study of T-cell reconstitution after alpha-beta-depleted transplantation in children. Germline CDR1 reads SGHRS; CDR2 reads YFSETQ. This CDR3 spans 16 amino acids. Trimming stripped 2 bases from V and 5 bases from J, with 17 bases between. This sample's TCRbeta library carried unique molecular identifier barcodes. MiXCR was run by TCRdb on the PCR reads, yielding one entry per CDR3 protein. This table has approximately 340,000 distinct CDR3 sequences, around 10% appearing once. The rearrangement uses TRBV5-1 and TRBJ1-5; D gene uncertain. The sequencing used PBMCs from the stem cell graft donor, collected from the stem cell graft. The TCR sequence derives from a human donor who donated a stem cell graft to a child with acute lymphoblastic leukemia. The CDR3 DNA reads TGCGCCAGCAGCTTACTTACGACGGGTCAACATCAGCCCCAGCATTTT. It specifies CASSLLTTGQHQPQHF.